Below, 17 T cell receptor beta chains from the same sample are listed, as sequenced in a study of CD8+ T cells in alopecia areata. Treatment defined: oral pan-JAK inhibitor, 5-10 mg twice daily. RNA extraction was followed by reverse transcription into cDNA, which acted as the sequencing template. Some clones are missing from TCRdb's copy, which holds only in-frame ones; the method was immunoSEQ multiplex PCR. The profile shows about 270,000 clones, about 62% of them singletons. The sample here was CD4+ T cells sorted from blood, taken at roughly week 52, from a patient treated with tofacitinib. The receptors originated from a human donor with alopecia areata.

This clone was found a few times. The genes are TRBV10-1 and TRBJ2-2; 10 bases are shared with TRBD1. Germline assignment: CDR1 WNHNN and CDR2 SYGVQD (reference sequence). Unmatched junction bases numbered 14, after V lost 8 bases and J lost 2 bases. The CDR3 extends over 18 amino acids. The CDR3: CASGENRDRGRNTGELFF. In DNA form, the CDR3 reads TGCGCCAGCGGCGAGAACCGGGACAGGGGAAGAAACACCGGGGAGCTGTTTTTT.

The gene calls are TRBV29-1 and TRBJ2-1, with 9 bases lining up with TRBD1. Germline-derived CDR1 and CDR2 are SQVTM and ANQGSEA. This CDR3 spans 15 amino acids. The V gene end was trimmed by 4 bases and the J gene end by 3 bases; junction bases not matched to a gene: 7. The CDR3 nucleotides read TGCAGCGTTGCAAGACCGGGACAGGGCTACAATGAGCAGTTCTTC. Amino acid sequence: CSVARPGQGYNEQFF.

The V gene is TRBV18, the J gene TRBJ1-2; D uncertain. This CDR3 region has 14 residues. Germline V gene data show CDR1 as KGHSH and CDR2 as LQKENI. Trimming removed 3 bases from V and 3 bases from J, with 11 bases in between. The CDR3 nucleotides read TGTGCCAGCTCACCTTCCGGAGGAGACTATGGCTACACCTTC. This translates into CASSPSGGDYGYTF.

V and J are TRBV9 and TRBJ2-7, with 7 bases identical to TRBD2. CDR1 is SGDLS and CDR2 is YYNGEE in the germline V gene. This CDR3 region has 14 residues. After removal of 2 bases from V and 2 bases from J, the junction contained 4 bases not matched to a gene. CDR3 DNA: TGTGCCAGCAGCGTCGGGACTAAGACCTACGAGCAGTACTTC. It is translated as CASSVGTKTYEQYF.

The table lists this clone with a few counts. The chain carries TRBV11-1 and TRBJ1-1, with no clear D. The CDR3 is made up of 14 amino acids. V lost 5 bases and J 1 base, leaving 11 bases between the germline ends. Germline values: CDR1 SGHAT, CDR2 FQDESV (reference sequence). In nucleotides, the CDR3 is TGTGCCAGCAGCAAAGACGGCTGGAACACTGAAGCTTTCTTT. Translating it yields CASSKDGWNTEAFF.

The J gene is TRBJ2-7, the V gene TRBV4-2; 7 bases are shared with TRBD1. The CDR3 sequence is 14 residues long. The germline V gene encodes CDR1 LGHNA and CDR2 YNFKEQ. V gave up 2 bases and J gave up 5 bases; unmatched junction bases: 6. In DNA, the CDR3 is TGTGCCAGCAGCCAACAGACAGGGACACACGAGCAGTACTTC. As protein: CASSQQTGTHEQYF.

The chain carries TRBV30 and TRBJ1-6, with a tentative D call TRBD1 (6 bases). With 8 bases removed from V and 6 bases from J, the gap between germline ends came to 14 bases. This CDR3 has 13 residues. Germline V CDR1 and CDR2: GTSNPN, SVGIG (reference sequence). In DNA, the CDR3 is TGTGCCGGAACAGGGACCTTTAATTCACCCCTCCACTTT. Translating gives CAGTGTFNSPLHF. Full variable domain (remainder filled in from reference TRBV30 and TRBJ1-6): SQTIHQWPATLVQPVGSPLSLECTVEGTSNPNLYWYRQAAGRGLQLLFYSVGIGQISSEVPQNLSASRPQDRQFILSSKKLLLSDSGFYLCAGTGTFNSPLHFGNGTRLTVT.

The rearrangement joins TRBV27 to TRBJ1-2, with 10 bases fitting TRBD1. The ends lost 5 bases at V and 8 bases at J; junction bases unmatched: 11. This CDR3 is 15 amino acids long. Looked up from germline, CDR1 is MNHEY and CDR2 is SMNVEV (reference sequence). Written as DNA, the CDR3 is TGTGCCAGCAGTCCCAGACAGGGGGCCCGGTTGGGCTACACCTTC. Translated: CASSPRQGARLGYTF.

The CDR3 nucleotides read TGTGCCAGCAGCGCGGGACTAGCATTAGAGACCCAGTACTTC. Its translation: CASSAGLALETQYF. The chain joins TRBV9 to TRBJ2-5, with 9 bases matching TRBD2. V was pared by 3 bases and J by 4 bases, with 4 bases of the junction left unmatched. The germline gives CDR1 SGDLS, CDR2 YYNGEE. This CDR3 has 14 residues.

This clone was observed a handful of times. CDR3 amino acids: CASSLTGGGSYEQYF. The CDR3 DNA reads TGTGCCAGCAGTTTAACAGGGGGAGGATCCTACGAGCAGTACTTC. The chain joins TRBV6-5 to TRBJ2-7, with 8 bases that match TRBD1. CDR3 length: 15 residues. Germline-derived CDR1 and CDR2 are MNHEY and SVGAGI. With 4 bases clipped from V and 1 base from J, the junction kept 6 bases outside the gene matches.

J is TRBJ2-5 and V is TRBV12-5; D is unresolved. Germline loops: CDR1 LGHNT, CDR2 FRNRAP. The CDR3 spans 14 residues. The V gene lost 2 bases and the J gene lost 5 bases, with 12 bases spanning the gap. The CDR3 here is CASGLSTSRETQYF. CDR3 coding DNA: TGTGCTAGTGGTTTGTCGACTTCGAGGGAGACCCAGTACTTC. The complete variable domain, with remaining parts taken from reference TRBV12-5 and TRBJ2-5, reads DARVTQTPRHKVTEMGQEVTMRCQPILGHNTVFWYRQTMMQGLELLAYFRNRAPLDDSGMPKDRFSAEMPDATLATLKIQPSEPRDSAVYFCASGLSTSRETQYFGPGTRLLVL.

This chain joins TRBV18 and TRBJ1-1; tentatively, D is TRBD1 (5 bases). Per germline, CDR1 KGHSH and CDR2 LQKENI. With 3 bases removed from V and 11 bases from J, the gap between germline ends came to 10 bases. This CDR3 comprises 11 residues. The CDR3 nucleotides are TGTGCCAGCTCACCGGCAGGGAAGGCTTTCTTT. Translated, it gives CASSPAGKAFF.

The chain recombines TRBV5-1 with TRBJ2-7; 9 nucleotides agree with TRBD1. The CDR3 runs 18 residues. Germline loops: CDR1 SGHRS, CDR2 YFSETQ. V shed 4 bases and J 5 bases; nucleotides not matched to a gene: 19. CDR3 amino acids: CASSPRILTTGGLNEQYF. In DNA form, the CDR3 reads TGCGCCAGCAGCCCAAGGATCCTCACGACAGGGGGTCTCAACGAGCAGTACTTC.

The CDR3 loop is CASSPKGIRSYEQYF. The DNA for the CDR3 is TGTGCCAGCAGTCCTAAGGGGATTCGCTCCTACGAGCAGTACTTC. V and J are TRBV7-2 and TRBJ2-7, with D possibly being TRBD1 (5 bases). Germline V gives CDR1 SGHTA, CDR2 FQGNSA. The V gene lost 6 bases and the J gene lost 0 bases, with 15 bases spanning the gap. The CDR3 consists of 15 residues.

The chain links TRBV2 to TRBJ1-5; D call uncertain. Deletions cut 3 bases from V and 9 bases from J, with 6 bases between. CDR3 length: 11 residues. CDR1 and CDR2 (germline): SNHLY, FYNNEI. The CDR3, as DNA: TGTGCCAGCAGTGACGAGCCGCCCCAGCATTTT. Amino acids: CASSDEPPQHF.

This chain uses TRBV30 with TRBJ1-2; 10 bases line up with TRBD1. The ends lost 2 bases at V and 9 bases at J; junction bases unmatched: 18. Germline CDR1 GTSNPN, CDR2 SVGIG (reference sequence). The CDR3 length is 17 residues. Here the CDR3 reads CAWSPWDRGVSAVSYTF. The CDR3 DNA follows: TGTGCCTGGAGTCCCTGGGACAGGGGAGTCTCCGCGGTCAGCTACACCTTC.

J is TRBJ2-6 and V is TRBV9; D is unresolved. V was cut by 4 bases and J by 0 bases, with 8 bases left in between. Germline CDR1 reads SGDLS; CDR2 reads YYNGEE. The CDR3 has 15 amino acids. CDR3 bases: TGTGCCAGCAGCCCAAAGGGCTCTGGGGCCAACGTCCTGACTTTC. Amino acid sequence: CASSPKGSGANVLTF.